These 12 T cell receptor beta chains were sequenced from one sample in a study of control samples from healthy donors and cancer patients. Sequenced by immunoSEQ multiplex PCR; TCRdb stores in-frame clones only, minus some. Of fewer than 250,000 clones listed, approximately 91% were seen once; the top ten hold 1.5% to 2%. Sequencing was performed on blood. The receptors were gathered from a man aged 30-40 years in good health.

The V call is TRBV5-5, the J call TRBJ2-7; 10 bases are a match to TRBD1. Germline values: CDR1 SGHKS, CDR2 YYEKEE (reference sequence). V lost 0 bases to trimming and J lost 2 bases; unmatched junction nucleotides: 2. The CDR3 consists of 15 residues. The chain's CDR3 is CASSLAGTGAYEQYF. DNA of the CDR3: TGTGCCAGCAGCTTGGCGGGGACAGGGGCCTACGAGCAGTACTTC.

In this sample, this clone turned up a few times. This chain joins TRBV3-1 (or the pseudogene TRBV3-2) and TRBJ1-3; D remains ambiguous. Germline V CDR1 and CDR2: LGHDT, YNNKEL (reference sequence). The CDR3 has 13 amino acids. Trimming took off 4 bases at V and 6 bases at J, with 10 bases between the two ends. Here the CDR3 DNA reads TGTGCCAGCAGCCTTAGCGGTCCAAACACCATATATTTT. Translating it yields CASSLSGPNTIYF.

This chain uses TRBV12-5 with TRBJ1-6; tentatively, D is TRBD1 (5 bases). CDR1 and CDR2 (germline): LGHNT, FRNRAP. This CDR3 region has 14 residues. The germline V and J ends were trimmed by 9 bases and 6 bases, with 15 bases remaining between them. The CDR3 nucleotides read TGTGCTAGCCGCTCTGACAGTCTTAATTCACCCCTCCACTTT. It yields the protein CASRSDSLNSPLHF.

The V call is TRBV11-3, the J call TRBJ2-2, with a possible D match to TRBD1 (5 bases). The ends were cut back, 0 bases at V and 6 bases at J, with 14 bases in the middle. The CDR3 contains 16 residues. Per germline, CDR1 SGHNT and CDR2 YENEEA. Written as DNA, the CDR3 is TGTGCCAGCAGCTTAGACAATTATCAGGGTGCCGGGGAGCTGTTTTTT. Residues: CASSLDNYQGAGELFF. Based on the CDR3 plus reference TRBV11-3 and TRBJ2-2, the full variable domain is EAGVVQSPRYKIIEKKQPVAFWCNPISGHNTLYWYLQNLGQGPELLIRYENEEAVDDSQLPKDRFSAERLKGVDSTLKIQPAELGDSAVYLCASSLDNYQGAGELFFGEGSRLTVL.

The chain links TRBV13 to TRBJ2-7; 10 bases are shared with TRBD1. Germline V gene sequence: CDR1 PRHDT, CDR2 FYEKMQ (reference sequence). The CDR3 consists of 15 residues. Losses at the gene ends were 5 bases for V and 6 bases for J; bases not matched to a gene: 10. CDR3 nucleotides: TGTGCCAGCAGCCTCCAGGGACAGGGGAGTCGCGAGCAGTACTTC. Translated: CASSLQGQGSREQYF.

The V call is TRBV2, the J call TRBJ1-4, with a tentative D call TRBD1 (5 bases). This CDR3 contains 15 residues. The V and J ends lost 3 bases and 8 bases respectively, with 16 bases between them. CDR1 SNHLY and CDR2 FYNNEI come from the germline V gene. The CDR3 nucleotides read TGTGCCAGCAGTGACCGACGGGGCGGCACGGAAAAACTGTTTTTT. Its protein is CASSDRRGGTEKLFF.

The chain uses TRBV4-1 and TRBJ2-7; D is possibly TRBD1 (6 bases). The CDR3 is 15 amino acids. The V end lost 5 bases, the J end lost 6 bases, and 20 bases lay between the germline ends. Germline V gene data show CDR1 as MGHRA and CDR2 as YSYEKL. CDR3 in amino acids: CASSSSPGQLLEQYF. CDR3 nucleotide sequence: TGCGCCAGCAGCTCATCTCCGGGACAACTCCTCGAGCAGTACTTC.

The chain employs TRBV6-5 and TRBJ1-2; TRBD1 matches at 8 bases. The ends lost 7 bases at V and 3 bases at J; junction bases unmatched: 4. The CDR3 has 13 residues. From germline, CDR1 is MNHEY and CDR2 SVGAGI. In DNA form, the CDR3 reads TGTGCCAGCAACGGACAGGGCTACTATGGCTACACCTTC. Translation: CASNGQGYYGYTF.

The V and J genes are TRBV5-1 and TRBJ2-5; D is uncertain. CDR3 length: 14 residues. CDR1 and CDR2 from the germline V gene are SGHRS and YFSETQ. The ends were cut back, 0 bases at V and 4 bases at J, with 10 bases in the middle. The CDR3 nucleotides are TGCGCCAGCAGCTTGGGCCCTACCTCAGAGACCCAGTACTTC. Protein sequence: CASSLGPTSETQYF.

The chain combines TRBV7-9 with TRBJ1-1; D is uncertain. Per germline, CDR1 SEHNR and CDR2 FQNEAQ (reference sequence). Trimming pared 8 bases from V and 4 bases from J, leaving 11 bases between. This CDR3 contains 12 residues. This CDR3 is CASSSWSTEAFF. The CDR3 DNA follows: TGTGCCAGCTCCTCCTGGAGCACTGAAGCTTTCTTT.

The chain joins TRBV7-2 to TRBJ2-5, with 11 bases lining up with TRBD2. Germline V lookup: CDR1 SGHTA, CDR2 FQGNSA. This CDR3 has 16 residues. The junction had 10 bases not matched to a gene; V was cut back by 5 bases and J by 5 bases. The CDR3 DNA is TGTGCCAGCAGCCGTGGGTCTCTAGCGGGGGGTGAGACCCAGTACTTC. Its protein product is CASSRGSLAGGETQYF.

CDR3 region: CASSLAASGDVTDTQYF. The DNA for the CDR3 is TGTGCCAGCAGCTTAGCGGCTAGCGGGGACGTCACAGATACGCAGTATTTT. This chain connects TRBV7-9 to TRBJ2-3; 9 bases map to TRBD2. Germline-derived CDR1 and CDR2 are SEHNR and FQNEAQ (reference sequence). This CDR3 is built from 17 residues. J lost 2 bases, V lost 0 bases, and 6 bases had no gene match.